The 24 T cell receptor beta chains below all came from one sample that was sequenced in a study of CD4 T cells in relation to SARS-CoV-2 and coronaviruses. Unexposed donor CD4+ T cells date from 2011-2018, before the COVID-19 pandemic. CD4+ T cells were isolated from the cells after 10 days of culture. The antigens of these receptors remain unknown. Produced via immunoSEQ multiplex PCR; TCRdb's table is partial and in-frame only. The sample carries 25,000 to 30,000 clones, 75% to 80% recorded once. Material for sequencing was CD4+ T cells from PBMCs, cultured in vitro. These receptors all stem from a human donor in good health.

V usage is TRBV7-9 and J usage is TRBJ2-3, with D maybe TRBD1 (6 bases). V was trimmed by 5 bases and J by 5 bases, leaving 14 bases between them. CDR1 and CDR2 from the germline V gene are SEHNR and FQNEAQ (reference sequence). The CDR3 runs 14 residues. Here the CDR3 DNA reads TGTGCCAGCAGCAGTGGACAGATCAAAGATACGCAGTATTTT. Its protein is CASSSGQIKDTQYF.

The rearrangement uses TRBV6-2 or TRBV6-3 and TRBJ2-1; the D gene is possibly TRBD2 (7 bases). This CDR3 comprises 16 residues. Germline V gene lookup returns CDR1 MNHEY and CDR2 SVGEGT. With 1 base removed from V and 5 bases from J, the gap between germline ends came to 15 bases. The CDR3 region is CASSYWGGSGDNEQFF. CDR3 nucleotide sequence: TGTGCCAGCAGTTACTGGGGGGGCTCCGGGGACAATGAGCAGTTCTTC.

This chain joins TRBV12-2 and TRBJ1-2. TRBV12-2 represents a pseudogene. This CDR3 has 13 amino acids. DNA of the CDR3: TGTGCAAGTCGCTTAGTCCTCAGGGAGCCCTACACCTTC. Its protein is CASRLVLREPYTF.

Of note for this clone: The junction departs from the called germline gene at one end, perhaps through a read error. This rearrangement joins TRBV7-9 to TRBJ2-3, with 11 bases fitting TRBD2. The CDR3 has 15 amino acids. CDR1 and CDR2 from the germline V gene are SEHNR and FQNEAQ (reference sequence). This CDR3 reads CASSLAGGVTDTQYF. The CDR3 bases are TGTGCCAGCAGCCTAGCGGGGGGAGTCACAGATACGCAGTATTTT.

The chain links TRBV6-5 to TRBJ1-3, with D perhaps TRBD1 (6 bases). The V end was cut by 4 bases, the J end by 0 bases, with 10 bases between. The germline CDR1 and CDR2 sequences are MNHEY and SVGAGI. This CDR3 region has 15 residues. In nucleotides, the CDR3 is TGTGCCAGCAGTTCCCCAGGGGACTCTGGAAACACCATATATTTT. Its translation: CASSSPGDSGNTIYF.

The CDR3 reads CASSFIRGRGGELFF. The CDR3 DNA follows: TGTGCCAGCAGCTTCATCAGGGGAAGAGGCGGGGAGCTGTTTTTT. The V and J genes are TRBV5-8 and TRBJ2-2; tentatively, D is TRBD1 (6 bases). Trimming cost V 2 bases and J 7 bases, with 15 bases left between them. The germline CDR1 and CDR2 sequences are SGHTS and YDEGEE. The CDR3 runs 15 residues.

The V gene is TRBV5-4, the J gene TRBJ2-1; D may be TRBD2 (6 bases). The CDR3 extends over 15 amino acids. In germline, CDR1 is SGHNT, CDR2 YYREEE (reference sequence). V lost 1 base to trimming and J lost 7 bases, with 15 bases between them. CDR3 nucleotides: TGTGCCAGCAGCTTGCGGCTAGCGCAAAAAAATGAGCAGTTCTTC. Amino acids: CASSLRLAQKNEQFF.

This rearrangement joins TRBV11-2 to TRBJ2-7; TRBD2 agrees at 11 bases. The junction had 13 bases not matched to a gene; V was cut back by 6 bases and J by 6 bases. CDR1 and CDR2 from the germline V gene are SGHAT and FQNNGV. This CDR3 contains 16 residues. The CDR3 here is CASRLRGGGTSGEQYF. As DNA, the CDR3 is TGTGCCAGCAGACTTAGAGGTGGTGGGACTAGCGGCGAGCAGTACTTC.

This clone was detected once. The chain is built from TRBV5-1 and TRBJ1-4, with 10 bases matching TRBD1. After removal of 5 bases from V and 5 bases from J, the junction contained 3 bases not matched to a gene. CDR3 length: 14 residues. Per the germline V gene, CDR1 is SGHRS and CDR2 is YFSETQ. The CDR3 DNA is TGCGCCAGCAGACCGGACAGGGGGAATGAAAAACTGTTTTTT. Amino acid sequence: CASRPDRGNEKLFF. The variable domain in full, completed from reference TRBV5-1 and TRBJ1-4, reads KAGVTQTPRYLIKTRGQQVTLSCSPISGHRSVSWYQQTPGQGLQFLFEYFSETQRNKGNFPGRFSGRQFSNSRSEMNVSTLELGDSALYLCASRPDRGNEKLFFGSGTQLSVL.

The CDR3 protein is CASSIVQGGAEAFF. The CDR3 nucleotides are TGTGCCAGCAGTATTGTCCAGGGAGGTGCTGAAGCTTTCTTT. The chain carries TRBV2 and TRBJ1-1, with D possibly being TRBD1 (5 bases). V dropped 5 bases and J dropped 6 bases, with 16 bases sitting between them. Germline V gene data show CDR1 as SNHLY and CDR2 as FYNNEI. The CDR3 length is 14 residues.

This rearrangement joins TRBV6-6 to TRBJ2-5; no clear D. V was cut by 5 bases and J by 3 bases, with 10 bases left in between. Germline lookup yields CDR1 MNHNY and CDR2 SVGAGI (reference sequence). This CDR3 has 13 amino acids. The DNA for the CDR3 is TGTGCCAGCAGTAGGGTAGGAGAAGAGACCCAGTACTTC. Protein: CASSRVGEETQYF.

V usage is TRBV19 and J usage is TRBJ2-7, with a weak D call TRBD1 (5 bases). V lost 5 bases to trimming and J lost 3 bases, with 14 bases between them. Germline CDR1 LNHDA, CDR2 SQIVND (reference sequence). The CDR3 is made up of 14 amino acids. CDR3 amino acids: CASSHQGSLYEQYF. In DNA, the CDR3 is TGTGCCAGTAGTCATCAGGGAAGCCTCTACGAGCAGTACTTC.

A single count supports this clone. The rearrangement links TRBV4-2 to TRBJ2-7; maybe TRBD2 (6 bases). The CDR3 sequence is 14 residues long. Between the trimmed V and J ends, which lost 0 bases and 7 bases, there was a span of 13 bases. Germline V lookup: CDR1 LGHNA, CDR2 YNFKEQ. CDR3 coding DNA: TGTGCCAGCAGCCAAGACCGGGGGATAGGTGAGCAGTACTTC. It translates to CASSQDRGIGEQYF.

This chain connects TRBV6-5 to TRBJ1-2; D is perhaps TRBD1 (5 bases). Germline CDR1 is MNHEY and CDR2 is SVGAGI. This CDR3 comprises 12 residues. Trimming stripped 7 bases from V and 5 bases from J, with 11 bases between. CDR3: CASTPGLYGYTF. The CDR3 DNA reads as TGTGCCAGCACCCCAGGGTTGTATGGCTACACCTTC.

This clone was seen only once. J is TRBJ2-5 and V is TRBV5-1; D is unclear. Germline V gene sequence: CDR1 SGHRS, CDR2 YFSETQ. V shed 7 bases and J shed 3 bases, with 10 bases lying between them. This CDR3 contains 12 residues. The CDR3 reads CASSMEKETQYF. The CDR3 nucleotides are TGCGCCAGCTCGATGGAAAAAGAGACCCAGTACTTC.

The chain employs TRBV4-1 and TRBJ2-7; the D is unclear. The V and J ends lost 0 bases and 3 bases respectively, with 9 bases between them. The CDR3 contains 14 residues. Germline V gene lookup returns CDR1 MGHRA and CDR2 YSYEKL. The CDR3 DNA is TGCGCCAGCAGCCAAGATCCTCAGGTCTACGAGCAGTACTTC. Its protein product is CASSQDPQVYEQYF.

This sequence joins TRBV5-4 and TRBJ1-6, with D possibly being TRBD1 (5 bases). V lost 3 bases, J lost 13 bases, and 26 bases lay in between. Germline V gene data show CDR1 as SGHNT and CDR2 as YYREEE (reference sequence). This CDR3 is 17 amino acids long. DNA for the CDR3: TGTGCCAGCAGCTCCAATGGGGGGATTTCTAGAGTCTGGCCCCTCCACTTT. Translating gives CASSSNGGISRVWPLHF.

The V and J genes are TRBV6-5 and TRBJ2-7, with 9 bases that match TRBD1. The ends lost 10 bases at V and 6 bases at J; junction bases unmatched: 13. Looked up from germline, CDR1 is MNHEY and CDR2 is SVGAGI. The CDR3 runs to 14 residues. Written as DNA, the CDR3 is TGTGCCACTCAACCCGGGACAGGGTTGGGCGAGCAGTACTTC. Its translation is CATQPGTGLGEQYF.

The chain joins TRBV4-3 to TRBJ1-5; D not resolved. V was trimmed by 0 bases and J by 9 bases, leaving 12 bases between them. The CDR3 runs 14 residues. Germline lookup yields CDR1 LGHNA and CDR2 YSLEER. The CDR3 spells CASSQESVFGPQHF. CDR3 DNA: TGCGCCAGCAGCCAAGAGTCAGTCTTTGGGCCCCAGCATTTT.

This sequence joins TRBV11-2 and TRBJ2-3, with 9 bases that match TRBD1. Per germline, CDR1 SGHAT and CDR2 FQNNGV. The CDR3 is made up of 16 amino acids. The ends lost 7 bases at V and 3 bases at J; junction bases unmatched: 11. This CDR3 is CASTLGQGIPTDTQYF. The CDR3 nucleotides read TGTGCCAGCACACTCGGACAGGGGATCCCTACAGATACGCAGTATTTT.

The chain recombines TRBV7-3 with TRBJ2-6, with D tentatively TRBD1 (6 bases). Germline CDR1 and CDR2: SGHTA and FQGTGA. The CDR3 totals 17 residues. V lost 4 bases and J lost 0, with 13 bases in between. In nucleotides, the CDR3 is TGTGCCAGCAGCTCGGGACACCCCAACTCTGGGGCCAACGTCCTGACTTTC. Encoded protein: CASSSGHPNSGANVLTF.

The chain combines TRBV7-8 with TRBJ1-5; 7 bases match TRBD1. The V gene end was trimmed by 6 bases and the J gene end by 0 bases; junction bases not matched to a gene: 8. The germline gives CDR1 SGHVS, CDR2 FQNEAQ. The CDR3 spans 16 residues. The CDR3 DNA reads TGTGCCAGCAGGCCCGGGACAGACGTTAGCAATCAGCCCCAGCATTTT. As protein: CASRPGTDVSNQPQHF.

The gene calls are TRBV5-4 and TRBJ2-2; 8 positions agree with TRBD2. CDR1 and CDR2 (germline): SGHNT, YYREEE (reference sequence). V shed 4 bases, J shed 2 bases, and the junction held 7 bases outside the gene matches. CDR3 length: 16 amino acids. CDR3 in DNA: TGTGCCAGCAGCCAAACGAGCGGGAGTAACACCGGGGAGCTGTTTTTT. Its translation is CASSQTSGSNTGELFF.

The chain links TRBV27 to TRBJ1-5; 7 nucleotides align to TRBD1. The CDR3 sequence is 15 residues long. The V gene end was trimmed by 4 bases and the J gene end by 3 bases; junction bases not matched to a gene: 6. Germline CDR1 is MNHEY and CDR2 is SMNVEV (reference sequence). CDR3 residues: CASSSLRGINQPQHF. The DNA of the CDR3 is TGTGCCAGCAGTTCCCTCAGGGGGATCAATCAGCCCCAGCATTTT.